This T cell receptor beta chain was recovered during a study of T cell responses to AZD1222 COVID-19 vaccine. This clone was seen once. Generated by immunoSEQ multiplex PCR, the TCRdb table keeps only in-frame clones and is missing some. The repertoire holds approximately 110,000 clones, approximately 88% seen once, with roughly 2.7% in the top ten. The CDR3 has 16 amino acids. Looked up from germline, CDR1 is SGHRS and CDR2 is YFSETQ. V was pared by 0 bases and J by 6 bases, with 15 bases between. J is TRBJ1-4 and V is TRBV5-1, with D perhaps matching TRBD1 (5 bases). This receptor was obtained from an adult in good health. The sequences come from peripheral blood, collected on day 0 of AZD1222 vaccination. CDR3 region: CASSLARERGDEKLFF. CDR3 coding DNA: TGCGCCAGCAGCTTGGCCCGAGAAAGGGGTGATGAAAAACTGTTTTTT.